The next 30 T cell receptor beta chains were all read from a single sample in a study of blood T cell repertoires in COVID-19. The protocol was immunoSEQ multiplex PCR, while the TCRdb copy is restricted to in-frame clones and leaves out a portion. The table lists about 260,000 clones, 91% of them singletons. Material: peripheral blood. The receptors shown here come from a person aged 18-35 years with COVID-19, enrolled during active disease.

CDR3 sequence reads: CASSRKTSGSYNEQFF. CDR3 DNA: TGCGCCAGCAGCCGAAAGACTAGCGGGTCCTACAATGAGCAGTTCTTC. V and J are TRBV5-1 and TRBJ2-1; 10 nucleotides match TRBD2. The germline gives CDR1 SGHRS, CDR2 YFSETQ. The CDR3 spans 16 residues. The J segment lost 1 base and the V segment lost 4 bases, leaving 5 bases of the junction unmatched.

The chain joins TRBV9 to TRBJ2-1; 7 bases map to TRBD2. CDR3 length: 13 amino acids. With V trimmed by 0 bases and J by 10 bases, 4 bases remained unmatched. CDR1 is SGDLS, CDR2 YYNGEE, per germline. CDR3 sequence reads: CASSVAAGTEQFF. In DNA, the CDR3 is TGTGCCAGCAGCGTAGCAGCGGGGACCGAGCAGTTCTTC. The whole variable domain, remainder taken from reference TRBV9 and TRBJ2-1, is DSGVTQTPKHLITATGQRVTLRCSPRSGDLSVYWYQQSLDQGLQFLIQYYNGEERAKGNILERFSAQQFPDLHSELNLSSLELGDSALYFCASSVAAGTEQFFGPGTRLTVL.

This rearrangement joins TRBV7-7 to TRBJ2-5; the D is unclear. Trimming removed 5 bases from V and 1 base from J, with 8 bases in between. The CDR3 has 13 amino acids. Germline V gene data show CDR1 as SSHAT and CDR2 as FNYEAQ (reference sequence). CDR3 sequence: CASSPGFQETQYF. The CDR3 DNA reads TGTGCCAGCAGCCCCGGGTTCCAAGAGACCCAGTACTTC.

The rearrangement uses TRBV4-2 and TRBJ2-7; 9 bases fit TRBD1. In germline, CDR1 is LGHNA, CDR2 YNFKEQ. Losses at the gene ends were 1 base for V and 2 bases for J; bases not matched to a gene: 3. The CDR3 runs to 15 residues. The DNA for the CDR3 is TGTGCCAGCAGCCAAGGAGGGACAGGGACCTACGAGCAGTACTTC. This codes for CASSQGGTGTYEQYF.

For the CDR3, the DNA is TGTGCCAGCAGCCAAGTCAGGTTCGTGGGGGCTTATAGCAATCAGCCCCAGCATTTT. Translating it yields CASSQVRFVGAYSNQPQHF. The chain joins TRBV14 to TRBJ1-5; tentatively, D is TRBD1 (6 bases). The CDR3 is 19 amino acids. Germline assignment: CDR1 SGHDN and CDR2 FVKESK. The V gene lost 1 base and the J gene lost 0 bases, with 19 bases spanning the gap.

The chain uses TRBV19 and TRBJ2-2; a possible D gene is TRBD2 (6 bases). The CDR3 consists of 16 residues. V lost 6 bases and J 6 bases, leaving 20 bases between the germline ends. CDR1 is LNHDA, CDR2 SQIVND, per germline (reference sequence). The CDR3 here is CASSRQGGWVAGELFF. As DNA, the CDR3 is TGTGCCAGTAGCCGCCAGGGAGGTTGGGTGGCCGGGGAGCTGTTTTTT.

The CDR3: CASSYRDREAEQYF. The CDR3 nucleotides read TGTGCCAGCAGCTACCGGGACAGGGAGGCCGAGCAGTACTTC. The gene calls are TRBV6-5 and TRBJ2-7; the match to TRBD1 covers 9 bases. V shed 6 bases and J 6 bases; nucleotides not matched to a gene: 9. The CDR3 extends over 14 amino acids. CDR1 and CDR2 (germline): MNHEY, SVGAGI.

This chain joins TRBV29-1 and TRBJ1-1, with 10 bases that match TRBD1. With V trimmed by 6 bases and J by 11 bases, 12 bases remained unmatched. Germline-derived CDR1 and CDR2 are SQVTM and ANQGSEA. This CDR3 has 13 residues. The CDR3 loop is CSVKTGTGEKAFF. CDR3 nucleotides: TGCAGCGTCAAGACCGGGACAGGGGAAAAGGCTTTCTTT.

The CDR3 here is CASSLDPSGTNEQFF. The CDR3, as DNA: TGCGCCAGCAGCTTGGATCCTAGCGGGACCAATGAGCAGTTCTTC. The chain employs TRBV5-1 and TRBJ2-1; TRBD2 matches at 9 bases. CDR3 length equals 15 residues. Germline CDR1 and CDR2: SGHRS and YFSETQ. After removal of 0 bases from V and 6 bases from J, the junction contained 4 bases not matched to a gene.

In its sample, this clone was seen once. V and J are TRBV9 and TRBJ2-7, with 10 bases lining up with TRBD1. Losses at the gene ends were 2 bases for V and 5 bases for J; bases not matched to a gene: 4. The length of the CDR3 is 14 residues. Germline lookup yields CDR1 SGDLS and CDR2 YYNGEE. The CDR3 DNA reads TGTGCCAGCAGCGTTGGGACAGGGGACCACGAGCAGTACTTC. Translated, it gives CASSVGTGDHEQYF.

The chain carries TRBV6-2 or TRBV6-3 and TRBJ1-1; 8 positions match TRBD1. There are 16 residues in the CDR3. CDR1 and CDR2 (germline): MNHEY, SVGEGT. Trimming removed 2 bases from V and 5 bases from J; junction bases left unmatched: 10. The CDR3 DNA is TGTGCCAGCAGTTACGGGGTACTGACAGGGGAGACTGAAGCTTTCTTT. Protein sequence: CASSYGVLTGETEAFF.

The V call is TRBV6-5, the J call TRBJ2-7; 14 bases are shared with TRBD2. The J segment lost 6 bases and the V segment lost 2 bases, leaving 3 bases of the junction unmatched. Per germline, CDR1 MNHEY and CDR2 SVGAGI. The CDR3 loop spans 15 amino acids. The CDR3 here is CASSYGLAGGGEQYF. The CDR3 DNA sequence: TGTGCCAGCAGTTACGGACTAGCGGGAGGAGGCGAGCAGTACTTC.

The V call is TRBV13, the J call TRBJ1-4; the D gene is possibly TRBD1 (5 bases). Trimming stripped 7 bases from V and 7 bases from J, with 13 bases between. This CDR3 contains 13 residues. From germline, CDR1 is PRHDT and CDR2 FYEKMQ (reference sequence). The CDR3: CASNVWGVEKLFF. Written as DNA, the CDR3 is TGTGCCAGCAACGTATGGGGCGTTGAAAAACTGTTTTTT.

The gene calls are TRBV5-1 and TRBJ2-3; D call uncertain. CDR3 size: 15 residues. From germline, CDR1 is SGHRS and CDR2 YFSETQ. V lost 0 bases and J lost 1, with 9 bases in between. The CDR3 loop reads CASSLALSGTDTQYF. In DNA form, the CDR3 reads TGCGCCAGCAGCTTGGCATTAAGCGGCACAGATACGCAGTATTTT.

The rearrangement uses TRBV5-6 and TRBJ2-7, with 8 bases that match TRBD2. From germline, CDR1 is SGHDT and CDR2 YYEEEE. J gave up 6 bases and V 1 base, and 9 bases lay outside the gene matches. The CDR3 has 15 residues. CDR3 sequence reads: CASSLLLGLEAEQYF. DNA of the CDR3: TGTGCCAGCAGCTTGCTTTTGGGACTAGAGGCCGAGCAGTACTTC.

The chain carries TRBV5-6 and TRBJ1-3, with TRBD1 as a possible D gene (6 bases). CDR3 size: 13 residues. CDR1 and CDR2 from the germline V gene are SGHDT and YYEEEE. V was shortened by 4 bases and J by 4 bases, with 9 bases between the two germline ends. CDR3 nucleotide sequence: TGTGCCAGCAGCGTCGACAGGGGAAACACCATATATTTT. This sequence encodes CASSVDRGNTIYF.

The chain is built from TRBV19 and TRBJ1-5, with D possibly being TRBD1 (6 bases). Per germline, CDR1 LNHDA and CDR2 SQIVND (reference sequence). The ends were cut back, 3 bases at V and 3 bases at J, with 15 bases in the middle. The CDR3 is 16 amino acids. CDR3 amino acids: CASSIYGDRFNQPQHF. CDR3 nucleotides: TGTGCCAGTAGTATTTACGGCGACAGGTTCAATCAGCCCCAGCATTTT.

The V and J genes are TRBV7-2 and TRBJ2-3, with TRBD1 matching 9 bases. The CDR3 contains 15 residues. Germline CDR1 and CDR2: SGHTA and FQGNSA. The trim removed 5 bases at V and 2 bases at J, leaving 5 bases unmatched. The CDR3 loop reads CASSINRGPTDTQYF. CDR3 nucleotides: TGTGCCAGCAGCATTAACAGGGGGCCCACAGATACGCAGTATTTT.

The genes are TRBV5-6 and TRBJ2-3; 13 nucleotides agree with TRBD2. The V gene end was trimmed by 1 base and the J gene end by 5 bases; junction bases not matched to a gene: 7. The CDR3 is 17 amino acids. Germline V gene data show CDR1 as SGHDT and CDR2 as YYEEEE. CDR3 sequence reads: CASSLTAGTSGKDTQYF. CDR3 DNA sequence: TGTGCCAGCAGCTTGACCGCCGGGACTAGCGGGAAAGATACGCAGTATTTT.

V gene TRBV5-4 combines with J gene TRBJ1-1; TRBD1 aligns across 10 bases. Unmatched junction bases numbered 1, after V lost 4 bases and J lost 1 base. The CDR3 loop spans 14 amino acids. Germline V CDR1 and CDR2: SGHNT, YYREEE (reference sequence). The CDR3 DNA follows: TGTGCCAGCAGCGGGGACAGGGGGAACACTGAAGCTTTCTTT. Residues: CASSGDRGNTEAFF.

The genes are TRBV5-1 and TRBJ1-5; no clear D. V was clipped by 0 bases and J by 1 base, with 8 bases between them. The CDR3 has 15 amino acids. CDR1 and CDR2 (germline): SGHRS, YFSETQ. CDR3 in DNA: TGCGCCAGCAGCTTGGCCGGGTTAAGCAATCAGCCCCAGCATTTT. Amino acid sequence: CASSLAGLSNQPQHF.

The chain carries TRBV3-1 (or the pseudogene TRBV3-2) and TRBJ2-5, with a possible D match to TRBD2 (5 bases). This CDR3 comprises 15 residues. V was pared by 2 bases and J by 4 bases, with 14 bases between. Germline values: CDR1 LGHDT, CDR2 YNNKEL (reference sequence). The CDR3 sequence is CASSQLDSLGETQYF. The CDR3 nucleotides read TGTGCCAGCAGCCAATTGGACTCGCTAGGAGAGACCCAGTACTTC.

The J gene is TRBJ2-1, the V gene TRBV7-2; TRBD2 might be the D (5 bases). With 2 bases removed from V and 6 bases from J, the gap between germline ends came to 11 bases. Germline V gene sequence: CDR1 SGHTA, CDR2 FQGNSA. The CDR3 totals 14 residues. The CDR3 DNA reads as TGTGCCAGCAGCTTATTCCTAGCTGGCAATGAGCAGTTCTTC. Its protein is CASSLFLAGNEQFF.

The J gene is TRBJ2-7, the V gene TRBV4-3; 9 bases map to TRBD1. V lost 4 bases and J lost 2; bases outside the gene matches: 9. CDR1 and CDR2 (germline): LGHNA, YSLEER. The CDR3 extends over 16 amino acids. The CDR3 loop is CASSLTPGTGTYEQYF. In nucleotides, the CDR3 is TGCGCCAGCAGCCTCACCCCCGGGACAGGGACCTACGAGCAGTACTTC.

The chain carries TRBV4-1 and TRBJ1-5, with a possible D match to TRBD1 (5 bases). The CDR3 loop spans 14 amino acids. Germline CDR1 is MGHRA and CDR2 is YSYEKL. Trimming took off 1 base at V and 7 bases at J, with 11 bases between the two ends. The CDR3 DNA follows: TGCGCCAGCAGCCAAGCCCAGGGTAACCAGCCCCAGCATTTT. It codes for CASSQAQGNQPQHF.

The CDR3 coding sequence is TGTGCCAGCAGTGCCACGGCGAACACCGGGGAGCTGTTTTTT. It translates to CASSATANTGELFF. The V call is TRBV2, the J call TRBJ2-2; D not resolved. Germline V gene data show CDR1 as SNHLY and CDR2 as FYNNEI. The V gene lost 4 bases and the J gene lost 0 bases, with 6 bases spanning the gap. The CDR3 length is 14 residues.

This chain uses TRBV5-5 with TRBJ1-4; D may be TRBD1 (5 bases). Trimming removed 0 bases at V and 7 bases at J, with 16 bases between. The CDR3 has 16 amino acids. Looked up from germline, CDR1 is SGHKS and CDR2 is YYEKEE (reference sequence). The CDR3 protein is CASSLVWRTQGEKLFF. CDR3 coding DNA: TGTGCCAGCAGCTTGGTGTGGCGGACCCAGGGTGAAAAACTGTTTTTT.

This clone was counted a few times. This rearrangement joins TRBV6-5 to TRBJ2-1; maybe TRBD2 (5 bases). Germline V lookup: CDR1 MNHEY, CDR2 SVGAGI. This CDR3 is 16 amino acids long. The V gene lost 4 bases and the J gene lost 0 bases, with 13 bases spanning the gap. The CDR3: CASSFDLAGSYNEQFF. In DNA form, the CDR3 reads TGTGCCAGCAGTTTCGACCTAGCCGGCTCCTACAATGAGCAGTTCTTC.

The chain links TRBV10-3 to TRBJ2-7; 7 bases line up with TRBD1. This CDR3 has 14 residues. J was trimmed by 2 bases and V by 6 bases; bases with no gene match: 7. The germline gives CDR1 ENHRY, CDR2 SYGVKD. The DNA of the CDR3 is TGTGCCATCAGCGAACAGGGGCCCGCCTACGAGCAGTACTTC. Amino acids: CAISEQGPAYEQYF.

The V call is TRBV19, the J call TRBJ2-1, with 8 positions matching TRBD2. CDR3 length: 18 amino acids. Germline V gene sequence: CDR1 LNHDA, CDR2 SQIVND (reference sequence). V dropped 1 base and J dropped 2; count of bases not matched to a gene: 10. The CDR3 region is CASSIAPSGRLTYNEQFF. The CDR3, as DNA: TGTGCCAGTAGTATAGCCCCGAGCGGGAGATTGACCTACAATGAGCAGTTCTTC.